The rows below give T cell receptor beta chains drawn from one sample of a study of cytomegalovirus exposure and HLA in healthy donors. Measured with immunoSEQ multiplex PCR; TCRdb has only the in-frame clones, and not every one. The sample lists some 130,000 clones, roughly three quarters occurring once. The specimen was PBMCs. The receptors derive from a middle-aged man in good health and CMV-seronegative. The CDR3 runs from the conserved cysteine through the conserved F or W. The D gene is left open where the match is weak. Size tells how often a clone was seen (once, few, many) or the class of an expanded clone, and some rows leave it out.

clone_size,j_call,d_call,v_call,cdr3_aa,cdr3_nt
few,TRBJ2-6,TRBD2,TRBV28,CASSLGGAGANVLTF,TGTGCCAGCAGTTTGGGGGGGGCTGGGGCCAACGTCCTGACTTTC
few,TRBJ1-1,-,TRBV30,CAWSNPTLNTEAFF,TGTGCCTGGAGTAACCCGACACTGAACACTGAAGCTTTCTTT
-,TRBJ1-4,-,TRBV6-5,CASSSPGIREKLFF,TGTGCCAGCAGTTCCCCGGGGATTCGTGAAAAACTGTTTTTT
-,TRBJ2-2,TRBD1,TRBV28,CASRRDRGPVTGELFF,TGTGCCAGCAGGCGGGACAGGGGGCCGGTCACCGGGGAGCTGTTTTTT
-,TRBJ1-5,TRBD1,TRBV2,CASSGQGDQPQHF,TGTGCCAGCAGCGGACAGGGCGATCAGCCCCAGCATTTT
few,TRBJ2-2,TRBD2,TRBV27,CASSLYPGGRTGELFF,TGTGCCAGCAGTTTATACCCGGGAGGGCGGACCGGGGAGCTGTTTTTT
-,TRBJ1-6,-,TRBV5-4,CASSLGGGGYNSPLHF,TGTGCCAGCAGCTTGGGGGGTGGGGGGTATAATTCACCCCTCCACTTT
-,TRBJ2-3,TRBD2,TRBV9,CASSERTSGSGTDTQYF,TGTGCCAGCAGCGAGCGGACTAGCGGGAGTGGCACAGATACGCAGTATTTT
-,TRBJ2-3,-,TRBV7-2,CASSLAPSRFGDTQYF,TGTGCCAGCAGCTTAGCCCCTAGTCGGTTCGGAGATACGCAGTATTTT
-,TRBJ1-2,-,TRBV20-1,CSASSQGGYTF,TGCAGTGCTTCGAGTCAGGGTGGCTACACCTTC
-,TRBJ1-1,-,TRBV5-1,CASSLGDTEAFF,TGCGCCAGCAGCCTAGGGGACACTGAAGCTTTCTTT